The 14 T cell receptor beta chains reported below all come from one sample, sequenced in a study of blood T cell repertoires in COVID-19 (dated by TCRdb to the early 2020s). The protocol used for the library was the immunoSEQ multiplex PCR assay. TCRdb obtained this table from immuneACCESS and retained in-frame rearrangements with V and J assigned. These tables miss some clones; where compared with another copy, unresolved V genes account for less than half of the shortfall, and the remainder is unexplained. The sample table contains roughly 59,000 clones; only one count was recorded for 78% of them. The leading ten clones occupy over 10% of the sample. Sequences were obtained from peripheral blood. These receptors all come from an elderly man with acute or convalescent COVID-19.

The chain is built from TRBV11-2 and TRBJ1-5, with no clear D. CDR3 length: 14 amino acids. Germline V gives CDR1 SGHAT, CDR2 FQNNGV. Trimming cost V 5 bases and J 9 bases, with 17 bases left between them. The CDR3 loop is CASSPRTGEGPQHF. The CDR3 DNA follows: TGTGCCAGCAGCCCGAGGACGGGAGAAGGGCCCCAGCATTTT.

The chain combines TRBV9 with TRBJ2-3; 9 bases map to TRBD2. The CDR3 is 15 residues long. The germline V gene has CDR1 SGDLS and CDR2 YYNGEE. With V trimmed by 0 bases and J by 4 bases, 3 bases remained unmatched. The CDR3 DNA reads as TGTGCCAGCAGCGTAGGCGGGGGGGCCTCAGATACGCAGTATTTT. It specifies CASSVGGGASDTQYF.

CDR3 loop: CASSIDHRSNTEAFF. Written as DNA, the CDR3 is TGTGCCAGTAGTATAGATCACAGGAGTAACACTGAAGCTTTCTTT. This chain links TRBV19 with TRBJ1-1, with D perhaps TRBD1 (5 bases). V was shortened by 0 bases and J by 2 bases, with 10 bases between the two germline ends. The V gene's germline CDR1 is LNHDA and CDR2 SQIVND (reference sequence). The CDR3 consists of 15 residues.

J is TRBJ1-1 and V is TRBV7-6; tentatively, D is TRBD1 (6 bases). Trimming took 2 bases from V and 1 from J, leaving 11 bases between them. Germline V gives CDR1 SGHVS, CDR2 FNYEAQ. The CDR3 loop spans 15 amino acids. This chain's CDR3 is CASSLYQGPNTEAFF. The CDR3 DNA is TGTGCCAGCAGCTTATATCAGGGGCCGAACACTGAAGCTTTCTTT. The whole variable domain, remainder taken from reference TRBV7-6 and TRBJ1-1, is GAGVSQSPRYKVTKRGQDVALRCDPISGHVSLYWYRQALGQGPEFLTYFNYEAQQDKSGLPNDRFSAERPEGSISTLTIQRTEQRDSAMYRCASSLYQGPNTEAFFGQGTRLTVV.

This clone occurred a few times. The CDR3 DNA is TGCGCCAGAAAGCCGGGACTAGTGAACACCGGGGAGCTGTTTTTT. Amino acid sequence: CARKPGLVNTGELFF. The chain recombines TRBV10-1 with TRBJ2-2; 8 bases align to TRBD2. The length of the CDR3 is 15 residues. The ends lost 9 bases at V and 1 base at J; junction bases unmatched: 7. Germline values: CDR1 WNHNN, CDR2 SYGVQD (reference sequence).

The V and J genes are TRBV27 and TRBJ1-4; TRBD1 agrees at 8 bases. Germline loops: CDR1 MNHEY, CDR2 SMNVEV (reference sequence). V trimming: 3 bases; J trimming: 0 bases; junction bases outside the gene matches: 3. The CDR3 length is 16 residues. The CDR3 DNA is TGTGCCAGCAGTTTGACAGGGGCTACAACTAATGAAAAACTGTTTTTT. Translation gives CASSLTGATTNEKLFF.

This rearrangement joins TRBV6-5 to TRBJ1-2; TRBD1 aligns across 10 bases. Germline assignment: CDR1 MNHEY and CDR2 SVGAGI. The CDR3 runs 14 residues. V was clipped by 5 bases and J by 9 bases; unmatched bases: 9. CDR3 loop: CASSNLRQGASYTF. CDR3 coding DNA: TGTGCCAGCAGTAATTTAAGACAGGGGGCGAGCTACACCTTC.

The CDR3 sequence: CASSLLGGNTEAFF. The CDR3 DNA sequence: TGCGCCAGCAGCTTGTTGGGGGGGAACACTGAAGCTTTCTTT. The rearrangement joins TRBV5-1 to TRBJ1-1; D perhaps matches TRBD1 (5 bases). Germline V gene lookup returns CDR1 SGHRS and CDR2 YFSETQ. V was cut by 1 base and J by 1 base, with 8 bases left in between. This CDR3 contains 14 residues.

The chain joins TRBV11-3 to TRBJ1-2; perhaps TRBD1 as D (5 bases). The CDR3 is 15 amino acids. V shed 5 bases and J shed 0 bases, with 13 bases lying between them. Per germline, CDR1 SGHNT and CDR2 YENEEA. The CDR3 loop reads CASSRSGIPNYGYTF. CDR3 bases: TGTGCCAGCAGCCGTTCAGGGATCCCTAACTATGGCTACACCTTC.

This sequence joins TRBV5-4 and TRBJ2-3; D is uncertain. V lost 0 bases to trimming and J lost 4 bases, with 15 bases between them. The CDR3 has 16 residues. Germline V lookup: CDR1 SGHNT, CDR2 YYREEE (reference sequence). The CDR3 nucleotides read TGTGCCAGCAGCTTGGCGGGTCGCGCGGCTGCAGATACGCAGTATTTT. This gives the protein CASSLAGRAAADTQYF.

The CDR3 sequence is CATSDPGGTSGSTDTQYF. Written as DNA, the CDR3 is TGTGCCACCAGTGACCCCGGAGGGACTAGCGGGAGCACAGATACGCAGTATTTT. The chain combines TRBV24-1 with TRBJ2-3; 12 nucleotides match TRBD2. The CDR3 spans 18 residues. Germline V gene lookup returns CDR1 KGHDR and CDR2 SFDVKD. V trimming: 4 bases; J trimming: 0 bases; junction bases outside the gene matches: 7.

The CDR3 is CASSLLGGGNTEAFF. The DNA of the CDR3 is TGCGCCAGCAGCTTGTTGGGCGGGGGGAACACTGAAGCTTTCTTT. V gene TRBV5-1 combines with J gene TRBJ1-1, with a possible D match to TRBD1 (5 bases). This CDR3 spans 15 amino acids. In germline, CDR1 is SGHRS, CDR2 YFSETQ. V was cut by 1 base and J by 1 base, with 11 bases left in between.

The CDR3 loop reads CASKESGGSSKNIQYF. CDR3 nucleotide sequence: TGTGCCAGCAAGGAGAGCGGGGGGTCAAGCAAAAACATTCAGTACTTC. The rearrangement links TRBV2 to TRBJ2-4; 9 positions match TRBD2. With V trimmed by 7 bases and J by 3 bases, 10 bases remained unmatched. The CDR3 totals 16 residues. Germline V CDR1 and CDR2: SNHLY, FYNNEI.

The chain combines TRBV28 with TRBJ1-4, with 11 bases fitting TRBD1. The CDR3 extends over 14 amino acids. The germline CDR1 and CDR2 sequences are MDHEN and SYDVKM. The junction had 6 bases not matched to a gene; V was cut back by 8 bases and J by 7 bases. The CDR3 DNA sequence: TGTGCCAGCGGGGGACAGGGGGATGGTGAAAAACTGTTTTTT. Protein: CASGGQGDGEKLFF.